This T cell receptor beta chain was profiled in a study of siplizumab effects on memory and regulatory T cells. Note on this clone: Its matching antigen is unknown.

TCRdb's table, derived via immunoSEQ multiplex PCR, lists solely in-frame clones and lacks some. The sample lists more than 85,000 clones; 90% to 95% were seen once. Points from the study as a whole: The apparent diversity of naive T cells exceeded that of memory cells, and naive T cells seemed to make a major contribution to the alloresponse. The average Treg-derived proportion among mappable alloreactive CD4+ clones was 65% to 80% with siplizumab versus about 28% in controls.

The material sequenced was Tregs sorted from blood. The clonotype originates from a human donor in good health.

The CDR3 protein is CASSSPMRTYEQYF. The CDR3 DNA follows: TGTGCCAGCAGTTCCCCAATGAGGACCTACGAGCAGTACTTC. The rearrangement links TRBV27 to TRBJ2-7; D call uncertain. The CDR3 loop spans 14 amino acids. Germline V gene data show CDR1 as MNHEY and CDR2 as SMNVEV (reference sequence). Trimming stripped 4 bases from V and 2 bases from J, with 12 bases between.